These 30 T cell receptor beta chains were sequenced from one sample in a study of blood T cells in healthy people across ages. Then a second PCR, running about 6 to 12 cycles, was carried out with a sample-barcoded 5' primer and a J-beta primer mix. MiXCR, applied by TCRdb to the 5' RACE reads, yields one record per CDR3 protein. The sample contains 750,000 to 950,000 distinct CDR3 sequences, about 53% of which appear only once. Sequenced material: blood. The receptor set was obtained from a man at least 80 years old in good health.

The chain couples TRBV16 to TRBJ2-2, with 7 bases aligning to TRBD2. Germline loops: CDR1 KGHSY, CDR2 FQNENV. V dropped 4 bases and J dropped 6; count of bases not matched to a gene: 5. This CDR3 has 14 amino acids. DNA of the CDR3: TGTGCCAGCAGCCCCCAGCGGGATGCCGGGGAGCTGTTTTTT. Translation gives CASSPQRDAGELFF. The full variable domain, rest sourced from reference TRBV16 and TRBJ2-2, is GEEVAQTPKHLVRGEGQKAKLYCAPIKGHSYVFWYQQVLKNEFKFLISFQNENVFDETGMPKERFSAKCLPNSPCSLEIQATKLEDSAVYFCASSPQRDAGELFFGEGSRLTVL.

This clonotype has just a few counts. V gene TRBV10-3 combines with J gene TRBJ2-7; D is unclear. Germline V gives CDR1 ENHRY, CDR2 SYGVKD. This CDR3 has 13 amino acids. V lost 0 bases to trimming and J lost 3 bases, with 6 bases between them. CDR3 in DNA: TGTGCCATCAGTGAGTCTGGTAGCTACGAGCAGTACTTC. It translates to CAISESGSYEQYF.

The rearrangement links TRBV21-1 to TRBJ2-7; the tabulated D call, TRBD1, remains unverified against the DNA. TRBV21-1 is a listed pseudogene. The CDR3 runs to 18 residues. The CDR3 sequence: CASSKGVRGRDRPYEQYF. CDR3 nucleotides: TGTGCCAGCAGCAAAGGGGTTAGGGGAAGGGACAGGCCCTACGAGCAGTACTTC.

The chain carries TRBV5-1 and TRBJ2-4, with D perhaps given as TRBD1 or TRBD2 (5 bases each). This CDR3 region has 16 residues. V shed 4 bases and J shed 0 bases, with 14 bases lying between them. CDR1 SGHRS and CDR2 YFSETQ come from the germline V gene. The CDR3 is CASSGGTALAKNIQYF. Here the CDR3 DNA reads TGCGCCAGCAGCGGTGGGACGGCTTTAGCCAAAAACATTCAGTACTTC.

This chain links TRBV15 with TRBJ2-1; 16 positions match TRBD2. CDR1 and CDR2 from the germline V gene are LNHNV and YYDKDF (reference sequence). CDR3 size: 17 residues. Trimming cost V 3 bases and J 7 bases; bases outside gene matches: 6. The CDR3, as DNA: TGTGCCACCAGCAGGGGACTAGCGGGAGGGCCGGGTAATGAGCAGTTCTTC. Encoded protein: CATSRGLAGGPGNEQFF.

CDR3 DNA sequence: TGTGCCAGCAGTGAAGTGGAGGGGCGCTTAGGTGGCTACACCTTC. As protein: CASSEVEGRLGGYTF. The V call is TRBV2, the J call TRBJ1-2; maybe TRBD1 (5 bases). V was trimmed by 1 base and J by 7 bases, leaving 16 bases between them. The germline V gene has CDR1 SNHLY and CDR2 FYNNEI. The CDR3 length is 15 residues.

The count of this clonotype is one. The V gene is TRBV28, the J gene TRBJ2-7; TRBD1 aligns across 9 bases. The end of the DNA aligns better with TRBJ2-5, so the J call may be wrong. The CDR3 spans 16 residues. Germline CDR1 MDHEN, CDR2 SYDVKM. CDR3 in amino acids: CASSSPQGQGMETQYF. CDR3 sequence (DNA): TGTGCCAGCAGTTCCCCCCAGGGACAGGGAATGGAGACCCAGTACTTC.

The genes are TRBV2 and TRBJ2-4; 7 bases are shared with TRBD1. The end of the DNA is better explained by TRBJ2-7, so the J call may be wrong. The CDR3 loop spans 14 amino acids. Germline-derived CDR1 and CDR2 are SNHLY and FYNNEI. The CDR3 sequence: CASRAHQGAYEQYF. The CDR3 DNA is TGTGCCAGCAGAGCTCATCAGGGGGCCTACGAGCAGTACTTC.

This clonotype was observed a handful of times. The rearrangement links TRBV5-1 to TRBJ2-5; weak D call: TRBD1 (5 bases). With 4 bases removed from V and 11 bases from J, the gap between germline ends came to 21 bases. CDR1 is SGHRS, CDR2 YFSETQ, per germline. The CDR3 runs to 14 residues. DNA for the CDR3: TGCGCCAGCAGCATAGGACAAACCTACGGAGAGCAGTACTTC. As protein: CASSIGQTYGEQYF.

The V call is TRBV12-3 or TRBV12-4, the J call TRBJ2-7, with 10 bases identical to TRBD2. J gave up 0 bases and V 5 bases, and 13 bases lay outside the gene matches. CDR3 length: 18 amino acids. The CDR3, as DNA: TGTGCCAGCAGTCCTCGTTCTAGCGGGAGACGGGGCTCCTACGAGCAGTACTTC. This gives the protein CASSPRSSGRRGSYEQYF.

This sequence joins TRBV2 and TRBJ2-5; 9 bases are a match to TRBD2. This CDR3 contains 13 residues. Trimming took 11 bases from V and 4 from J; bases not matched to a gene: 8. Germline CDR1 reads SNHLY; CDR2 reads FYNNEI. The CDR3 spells CASRGLARETQYF. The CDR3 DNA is TGTGCCTCAAGGGGACTAGCCCGAGAGACCCAGTACTTC.

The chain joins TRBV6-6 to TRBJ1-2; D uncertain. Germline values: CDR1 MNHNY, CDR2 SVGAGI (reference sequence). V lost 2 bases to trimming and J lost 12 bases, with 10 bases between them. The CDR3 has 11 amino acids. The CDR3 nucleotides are TGTGCCAGCAGTTACCTGCGGGTCCACACCTTC. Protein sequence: CASSYLRVHTF.

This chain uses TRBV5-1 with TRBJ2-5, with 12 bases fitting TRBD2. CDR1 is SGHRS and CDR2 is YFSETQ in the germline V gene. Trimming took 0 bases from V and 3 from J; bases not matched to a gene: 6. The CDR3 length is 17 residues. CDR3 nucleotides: TGCGCCAGCAGCTTGGGCCTAGCGGGAGGGAATGAAGAGACCCAGTACTTC. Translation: CASSLGLAGGNEETQYF.

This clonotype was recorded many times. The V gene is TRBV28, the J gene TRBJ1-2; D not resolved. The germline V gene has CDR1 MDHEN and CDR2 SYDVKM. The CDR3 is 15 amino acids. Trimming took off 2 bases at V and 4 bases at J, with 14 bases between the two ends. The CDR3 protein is CASSLIAGAGYGYTF. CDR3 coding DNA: TGTGCCAGCAGTTTAATTGCCGGCGCGGGCTATGGCTACACCTTC.

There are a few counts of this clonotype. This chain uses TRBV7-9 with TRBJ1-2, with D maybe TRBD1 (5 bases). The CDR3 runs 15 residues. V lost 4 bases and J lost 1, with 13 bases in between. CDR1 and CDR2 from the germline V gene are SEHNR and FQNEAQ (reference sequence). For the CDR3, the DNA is TGTGCCAGCAGCTATCGCGACGACAGTAACTATGGCTACACCTTC. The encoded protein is CASSYRDDSNYGYTF. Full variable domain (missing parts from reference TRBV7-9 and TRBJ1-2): DTGVSQNPRHKITKRGQNVTFRCDPISEHNRLYWYRQTLGQGPEFLTYFQNEAQLEKSRLLSDRFSAERPKGSFSTLEIQRTEQGDSAMYLCASSYRDDSNYGYTFGSGTRLTVV.

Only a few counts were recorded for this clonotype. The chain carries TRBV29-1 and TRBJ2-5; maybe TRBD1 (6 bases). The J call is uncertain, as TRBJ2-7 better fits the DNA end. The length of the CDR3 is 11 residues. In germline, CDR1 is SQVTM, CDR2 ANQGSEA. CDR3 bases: TGCAGCGCCCAGGGGCACTACGAGCAGTACTTC. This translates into CSAQGHYEQYF.

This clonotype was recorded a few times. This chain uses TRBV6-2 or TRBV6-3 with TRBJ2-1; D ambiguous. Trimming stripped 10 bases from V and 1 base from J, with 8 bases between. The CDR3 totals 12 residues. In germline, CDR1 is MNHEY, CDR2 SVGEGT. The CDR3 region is CAIGSSYNEQFF. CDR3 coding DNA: TGTGCCATCGGATCTTCCTACAATGAGCAGTTCTTC.

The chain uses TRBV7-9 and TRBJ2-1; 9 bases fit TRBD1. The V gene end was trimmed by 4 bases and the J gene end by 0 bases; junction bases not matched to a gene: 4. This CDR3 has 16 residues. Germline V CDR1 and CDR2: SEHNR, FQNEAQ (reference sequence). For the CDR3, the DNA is TGTGCCAGCAGCTACCGGACAGGGGACTCCTACAATGAGCAGTTCTTC. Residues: CASSYRTGDSYNEQFF.

The CDR3 loop reads CAIRGSGISAPHF. Here the CDR3 DNA reads TGTGCCATCCGAGGGTCGGGGATTTCAGCCCCCCACTTT. This chain links TRBV10-3 with TRBJ1-6; D uncertain. Germline-derived CDR1 and CDR2 are ENHRY and SYGVKD. The CDR3 covers 13 residues. With 8 bases removed from V and 18 bases from J, the gap between germline ends came to 23 bases.

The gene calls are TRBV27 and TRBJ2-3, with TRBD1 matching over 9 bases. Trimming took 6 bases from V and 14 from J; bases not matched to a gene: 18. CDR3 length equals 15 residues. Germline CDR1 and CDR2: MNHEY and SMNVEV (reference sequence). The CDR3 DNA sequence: TGTGCCAGCAGGGAACCGGGACAGGGCCACAGAGACGCGTATTTT. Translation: CASREPGQGHRDAYF.

The CDR3 sequence is CASSFVASTYEQYF. The CDR3 DNA sequence: TGTGCCAGCAGTTTTGTGGCTAGTACCTACGAGCAGTACTTC. The chain combines TRBV27 with TRBJ2-7, with D unresolved. Trimming shortened V by 3 bases and J by 2 bases, and 11 bases separated the two germline ends. The CDR3 is 14 residues long. Germline V gene lookup returns CDR1 MNHEY and CDR2 SMNVEV (reference sequence).

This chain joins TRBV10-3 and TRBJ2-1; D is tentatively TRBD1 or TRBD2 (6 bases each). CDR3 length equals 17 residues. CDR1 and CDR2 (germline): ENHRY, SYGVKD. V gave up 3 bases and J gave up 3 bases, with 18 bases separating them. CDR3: CAISEGRGQGLYNEQFF. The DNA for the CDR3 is TGTGCCATCAGTGAAGGACGGGGGCAGGGCCTCTACAATGAGCAGTTCTTC.

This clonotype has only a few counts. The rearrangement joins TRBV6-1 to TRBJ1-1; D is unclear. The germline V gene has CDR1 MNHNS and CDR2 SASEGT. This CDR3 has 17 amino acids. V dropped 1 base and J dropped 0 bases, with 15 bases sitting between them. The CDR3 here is CASSEDEGKRLNTEAFF. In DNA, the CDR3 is TGTGCCAGCAGTGAAGACGAAGGTAAGCGGCTGAACACTGAAGCTTTCTTT.

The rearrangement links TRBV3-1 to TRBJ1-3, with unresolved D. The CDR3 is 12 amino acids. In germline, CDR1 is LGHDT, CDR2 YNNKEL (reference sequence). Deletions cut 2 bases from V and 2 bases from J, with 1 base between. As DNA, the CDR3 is TGTGCCAGCAGCCAAACTGGAAACACCATATATTTT. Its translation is CASSQTGNTIYF.

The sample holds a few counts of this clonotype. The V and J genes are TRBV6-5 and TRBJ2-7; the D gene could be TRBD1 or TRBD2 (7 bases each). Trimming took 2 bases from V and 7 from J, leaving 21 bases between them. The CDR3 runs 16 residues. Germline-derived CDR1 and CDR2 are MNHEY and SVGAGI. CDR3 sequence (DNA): TGTGCCAGCAGTTACGGCCCGGGACAGCGGACTAGAGAGCAGTACTTC. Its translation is CASSYGPGQRTREQYF.

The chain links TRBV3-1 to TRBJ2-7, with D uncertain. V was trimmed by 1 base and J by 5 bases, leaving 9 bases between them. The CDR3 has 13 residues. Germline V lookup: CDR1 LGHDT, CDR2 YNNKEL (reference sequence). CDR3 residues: CASSQVSSDEQYF. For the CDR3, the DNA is TGTGCCAGCAGCCAAGTGTCAAGCGACGAGCAGTACTTC.

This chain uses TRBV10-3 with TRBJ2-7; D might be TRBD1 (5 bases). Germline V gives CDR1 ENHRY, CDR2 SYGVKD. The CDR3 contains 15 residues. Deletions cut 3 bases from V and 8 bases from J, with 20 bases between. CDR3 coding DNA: TGTGCCATCAGTGATAAGGGGCTGGAGCTTGGGAAGCAGTACTTC. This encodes CAISDKGLELGKQYF.

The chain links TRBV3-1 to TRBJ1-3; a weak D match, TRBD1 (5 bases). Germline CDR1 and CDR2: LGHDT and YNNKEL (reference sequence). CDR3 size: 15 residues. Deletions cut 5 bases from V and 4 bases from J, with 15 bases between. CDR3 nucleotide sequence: TGTGCCAGCAGCTCGGACACCCCGGGGGGAAACACCATATATTTT. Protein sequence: CASSSDTPGGNTIYF.

CDR3 sequence reads: CASSEEMSPSERQETQYF. The CDR3 region has the DNA TGTGCCAGCAGTGAGGAAATGTCCCCTAGCGAAAGACAAGAGACCCAGTACTTC. This chain joins TRBV25-1 and TRBJ2-5; a weak D match, TRBD2 (6 bases). V lost 3 bases to trimming and J lost 2 bases, with 22 bases between them. The CDR3 spans 18 residues. Per germline, CDR1 MGHDK and CDR2 SYGVNS.

For the CDR3, the DNA is TGTGCCAGCAAAGGTCCCTCAGGCGGGGAGCTGTTTTTT. Translation: CASKGPSGGELFF. The chain employs TRBV2 and TRBJ2-2; D not resolved. The CDR3 loop spans 13 amino acids. Germline values: CDR1 SNHLY, CDR2 FYNNEI. V shed 7 bases and J shed 7 bases, with 13 bases lying between them.